Presented here are 13 T cell receptor beta chains from one specimen sequenced in a study of Graves' ophthalmopathy and Graves' hyperthyroidism. RNA transcripts were the template, and TCR beta CDR3 regions were amplified from them. Second-round multiplex PCR followed a first-round RT-PCR using HTBI primers. TCRdb ran MiXCR on the multiplex PCR reads and lists one entry per CDR3 protein. Of 240,000 or so distinct CDR3 sequences in the sample, around 45% were seen once. The specimen was peripheral blood. The receptors were sampled from an adult man with Graves' ophthalmopathy.

The V and J genes are TRBV29-1 and TRBJ2-2, with D maybe TRBD1 (5 bases). The CDR3 consists of 14 residues. Deletions cut 8 bases from V and 7 bases from J, with 20 bases between. Germline CDR1 SQVTM, CDR2 ANQGSEA. CDR3 protein: CSSDSPSGGGELFF. CDR3 in DNA: TGCAGCTCCGACAGCCCCAGTGGCGGCGGGGAGCTGTTTTTT.

The chain links TRBV24-1 to TRBJ2-7, with TRBD2 matching over 7 bases. The CDR3 is 17 residues long. V lost 4 bases, J lost 2 bases, and 13 bases stayed unmatched. Germline CDR1 is KGHDR and CDR2 is SFDVKD. CDR3 in DNA: TGTGCCACCAGTGAAACTAGCCAATCGGGGAGGGCCTACGAGCAGTACTTC. Its protein is CATSETSQSGRAYEQYF.

This clonotype occurred a few times. DNA of the CDR3: TGTGCCAGCAGTCGGACAGGGGGCGCGGCGAACTATGGCTACACCTTC. Protein: CASSRTGGAANYGYTF. The chain employs TRBV7-9 and TRBJ1-2, with TRBD1 matching 11 bases. The CDR3 consists of 16 residues. The germline V gene encodes CDR1 SEHNR and CDR2 FQNEAQ (reference sequence). Germline trimming cut 6 bases from V and 2 bases from J; bases unmatched to any gene: 8.

This clonotype was seen a handful of times. The chain carries TRBV4-1 and TRBJ1-6, with 9 bases aligning to TRBD1. The CDR3 contains 15 residues. Germline CDR1 MGHRA, CDR2 YSYEKL. Trimming took 4 bases from V and 9 from J; bases not matched to a gene: 7. The DNA for the CDR3 is TGCGCCAGCAGCCCCGGACAGGGGCTGGGTTCACCCCTCCACTTT. This translates into CASSPGQGLGSPLHF.

The chain recombines TRBV29-1 with TRBJ2-5; tentatively, D is TRBD2 (6 bases). V dropped 6 bases and J dropped 4 bases, with 12 bases sitting between them. There are 12 residues in the CDR3. Germline V gene lookup returns CDR1 SQVTM and CDR2 ANQGSEA. DNA for the CDR3: TGCAGCGTGGGGTTGGAGGGAGAGACCCAGTACTTC. It codes for CSVGLEGETQYF.

In nucleotides, the CDR3 is TGTGCCAGCAGCTTAATTACCGGACGGGGGCTAGCGCACTACGAGCAGTACTTC. Translated, it gives CASSLITGRGLAHYEQYF. The chain recombines TRBV7-2 with TRBJ2-7; D assignment may be TRBD1 or TRBD2 (6 bases each). Trimming pared 2 bases from V and 3 bases from J, leaving 23 bases between. CDR1 is SGHTA, CDR2 FQGNSA, per germline. The CDR3 is 18 amino acids. Together with reference TRBV7-2 and TRBJ2-7, the CDR3 gives the full variable domain: GAGVSQSPSNKVTEKGKDVELRCDPISGHTALYWYRQSLGQGLEFLIYFQGNSAPDKSGLPSDRFSAERTGGSVSTLTIQRTQQEDSAVYLCASSLITGRGLAHYEQYFGPGTRLTVT.

This clonotype was counted only a few times. V and J are TRBV7-3 and TRBJ2-2; the D is unclear. The germline V and J ends were trimmed by 7 bases and 7 bases, with 13 bases remaining between them. The CDR3 is 13 amino acids. Germline V gene data show CDR1 as SGHTA and CDR2 as FQGTGA. The CDR3 loop reads CASTWQLGGELFF. CDR3 in DNA: TGTGCCAGCACTTGGCAGCTCGGCGGGGAGCTGTTTTTT.

V is TRBV12-3 or TRBV12-4 and J is TRBJ2-2; D is perhaps TRBD2 (7 bases). CDR3 size: 15 residues. V was pared by 7 bases and J by 7 bases, with 19 bases between. This CDR3 reads CASTLGGGPSGELFF. Here the CDR3 DNA reads TGTGCCAGCACCTTAGGGGGGGGGCCAAGCGGGGAGCTGTTTTTT.

V usage is TRBV7-2 and J usage is TRBJ2-7, with D uncertain. This CDR3 has 12 residues. The V end lost 1 base, the J end lost 7 bases, and 8 bases lay between the germline ends. Germline loops: CDR1 SGHTA, CDR2 FQGNSA. CDR3 DNA: TGTGCCAGCAGCTTAGTTCTTCCTGAGCAGTACTTC. Protein sequence: CASSLVLPEQYF.

The gene calls are TRBV10-3 and TRBJ2-7; possible D gene TRBD1, 6 bases. This CDR3 has 15 residues. Trimming removed 10 bases at V and 3 bases at J, with 22 bases between. Germline CDR1 is ENHRY and CDR2 is SYGVKD. This chain's CDR3 is CASRDTGKPFYEQYF. CDR3 DNA: TGTGCCAGCAGGGACACGGGGAAACCCTTCTACGAGCAGTACTTC.

The chain carries TRBV7-2 and TRBJ2-2, with D possibly TRBD1 on 6 matching bases. CDR1 and CDR2 (germline): SGHTA, FQGNSA. The CDR3 is 15 residues long. V was cut by 4 bases and J by 0 bases, with 9 bases left in between. In nucleotides, the CDR3 is TGTGCCAGCAGCTGGCAGGGGACGAACACCGGGGAGCTGTTTTTT. Its protein is CASSWQGTNTGELFF.

This clonotype appeared a few times. The chain joins TRBV20-1 to TRBJ1-1; 7 bases agree with TRBD1. This CDR3 spans 12 amino acids. V lost 6 bases, J lost 6 bases, and 7 bases stayed unmatched. Germline values: CDR1 DFQATT, CDR2 SNEGSKA (reference sequence). The DNA of the CDR3 is TGCAGTGCCCGACAGGGTCGCGCTGAAGCTTTCTTT. Amino acids: CSARQGRAEAFF.

This clonotype was counted many times. The V and J genes are TRBV10-3 and TRBJ1-1; D gene uncertain. The CDR3 consists of 15 residues. Germline CDR1 reads ENHRY; CDR2 reads SYGVKD. The V and J ends lost 3 bases and 0 bases respectively, with 11 bases between them. For the CDR3, the DNA is TGTGCCATCAGTGATGGAGACACCTTGAACACTGAAGCTTTCTTT. Protein: CAISDGDTLNTEAFF.